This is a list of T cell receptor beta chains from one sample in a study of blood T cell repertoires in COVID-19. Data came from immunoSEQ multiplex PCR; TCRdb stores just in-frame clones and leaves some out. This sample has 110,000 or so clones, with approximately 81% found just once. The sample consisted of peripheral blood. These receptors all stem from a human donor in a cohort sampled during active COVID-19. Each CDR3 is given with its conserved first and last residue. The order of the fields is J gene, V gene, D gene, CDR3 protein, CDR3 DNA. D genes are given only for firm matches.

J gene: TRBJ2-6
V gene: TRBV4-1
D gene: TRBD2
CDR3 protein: CASSQQTSGGLIGANVLTF
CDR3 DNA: TGCGCCAGCAGCCAACAAACTAGCGGGGGGCTAATAGGGGCCAACGTCCTGACTTTC

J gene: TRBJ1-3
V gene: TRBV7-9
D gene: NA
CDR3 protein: CASSPSQGTTIYF
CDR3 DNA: TGTGCCAGCAGCCCCAGCCAGGGAACCACCATATATTTT

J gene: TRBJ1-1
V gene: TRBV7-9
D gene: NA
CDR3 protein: CASRPDSYTEAFF
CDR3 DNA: TGTGCCAGCAGACCCGACAGTTACACTGAAGCTTTCTTT

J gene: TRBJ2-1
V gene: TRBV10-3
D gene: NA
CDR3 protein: CAISPPQGRVNEQFF
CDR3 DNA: TGTGCCATCAGCCCACCACAGGGACGCGTCAATGAGCAGTTCTTC

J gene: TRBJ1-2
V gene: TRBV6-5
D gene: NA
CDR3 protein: CASSSQSTEYYGYTF
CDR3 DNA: TGTGCCAGCAGTTCACAGTCAACAGAGTACTATGGCTACACCTTC

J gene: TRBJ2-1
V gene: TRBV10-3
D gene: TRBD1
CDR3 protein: CAIRGDRGTYNEQFF
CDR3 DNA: TGTGCCATCAGGGGGGACAGGGGAACTTACAATGAGCAGTTCTTC

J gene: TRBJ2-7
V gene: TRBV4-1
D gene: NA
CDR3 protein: CASSQVMMGGPYEQYF
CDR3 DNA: TGCGCCAGCAGCCAAGTCATGATGGGGGGGCCCTACGAGCAGTACTTC

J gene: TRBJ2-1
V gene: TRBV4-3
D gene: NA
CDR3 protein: CASSQDWGRVGNEQFF
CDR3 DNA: TGCGCCAGCAGCCAAGATTGGGGCAGGGTCGGCAATGAGCAGTTCTTC

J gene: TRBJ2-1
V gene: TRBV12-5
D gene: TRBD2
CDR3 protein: CASARPLAGGLSYNEQFF
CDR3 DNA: TGTGCTAGTGCTCGGCCACTAGCGGGGGGCCTCTCCTACAATGAGCAGTTCTTC

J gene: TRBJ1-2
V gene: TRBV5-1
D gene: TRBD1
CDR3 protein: CASSSRTGPYTF
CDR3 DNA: TGCGCCAGCAGCTCGAGGACAGGGCCCTACACCTTC